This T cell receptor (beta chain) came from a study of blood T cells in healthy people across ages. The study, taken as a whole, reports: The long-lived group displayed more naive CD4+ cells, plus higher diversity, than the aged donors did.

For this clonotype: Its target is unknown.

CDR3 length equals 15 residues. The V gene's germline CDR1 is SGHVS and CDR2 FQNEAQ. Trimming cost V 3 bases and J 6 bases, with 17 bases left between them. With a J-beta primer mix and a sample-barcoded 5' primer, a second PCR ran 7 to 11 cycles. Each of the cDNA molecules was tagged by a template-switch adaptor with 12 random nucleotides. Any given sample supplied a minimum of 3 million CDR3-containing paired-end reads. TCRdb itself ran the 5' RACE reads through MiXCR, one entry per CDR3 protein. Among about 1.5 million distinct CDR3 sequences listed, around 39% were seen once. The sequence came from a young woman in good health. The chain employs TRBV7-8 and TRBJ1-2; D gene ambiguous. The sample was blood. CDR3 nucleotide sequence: TGTGCCAGCAGCTTGTCATCCGGGGTAAGGGATGGCTACACCTTC. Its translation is CASSLSSGVRDGYTF.